The present T cell receptor beta chain was sequenced within a study of patients and donors after allogeneic stem cell transplantation. The ends lost 4 bases at V and 6 bases at J; junction bases unmatched: 4. The CDR3 extends over 14 amino acids. Germline V lookup: CDR1 SGHDT, CDR2 YYEEEE. In its sample, this clonotype was seen once. MiXCR was run by TCRdb on the RT-PCR reads, yielding one entry per CDR3 protein. This repertoire shows approximately 220,000 distinct CDR3 sequences, 35% to 45% found once; its top ten account for 11%. The receptor was isolated from a human donor who was either an allogeneic HSCT recipient or a stem cell or donor lymphocyte infusion donor (not recorded which). It is not recorded whose cells these are; they may come from a transplant donor. The sequenced material came from blood, either unsorted or a sorted T cell fraction (not recorded which). V is TRBV5-6 and J is TRBJ1-2, with 12 bases identical to TRBD1. The CDR3 protein is CASSRGTGGHGYTF. CDR3 bases: TGTGCCAGCAGCCGGGGGACAGGGGGCCATGGCTACACCTTC.